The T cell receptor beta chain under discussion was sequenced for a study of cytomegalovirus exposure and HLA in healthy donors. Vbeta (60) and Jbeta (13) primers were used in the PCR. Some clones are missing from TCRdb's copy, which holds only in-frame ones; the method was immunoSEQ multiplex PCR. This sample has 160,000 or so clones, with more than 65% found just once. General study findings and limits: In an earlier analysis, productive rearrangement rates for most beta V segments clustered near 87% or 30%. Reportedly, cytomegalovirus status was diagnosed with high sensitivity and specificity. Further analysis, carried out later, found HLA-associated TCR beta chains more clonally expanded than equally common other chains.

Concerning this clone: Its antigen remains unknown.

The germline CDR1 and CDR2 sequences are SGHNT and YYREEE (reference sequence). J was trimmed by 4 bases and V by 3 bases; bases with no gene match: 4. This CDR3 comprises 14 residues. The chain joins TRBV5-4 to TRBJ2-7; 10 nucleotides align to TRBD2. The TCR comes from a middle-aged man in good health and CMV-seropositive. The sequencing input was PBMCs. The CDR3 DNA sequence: TGTGCCAGCAGCTCAGCGGGGGGGCGGTACGAGCAGTACTTC. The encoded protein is CASSSAGGRYEQYF.